Below are 27 T cell receptor beta chains sequenced from a single sample in a study of Ad26.COV2.S vaccination and SARS-CoV-2 variants (dated by TCRdb to the early 2020s). The library was prepared using the immunoSEQ multiplex PCR assay. As stored in TCRdb, this immuneACCESS dataset retains in-frame rearrangements with V and J assigned. A fraction of the clones does not appear; measured against another copy, unresolved V genes explain less than half of the discrepancy, and the remainder lacks a known reason. The sample table holds a few hundred thousand clones, of which roughly 90% were seen once. About 5% of the sample lies in the top ten. Per the publication, the treatment or condition label means: approximately 18 received Ad26.COV2.S at low or high dose, single or two shots; roughly five received placebo; per-sample allocation not given. For vaccine and placebo recipients, repertoires were sequenced using samples collected on day 63 after the first injection.

This material consisted of peripheral blood, taken in a trial of Ad26.COV2.S vaccine versus placebo. These receptors all stem from a person between 18 and 60 years old who received the Ad26.COV2.S COVID-19 vaccine or a placebo.

The J gene is TRBJ2-4, the V gene TRBV14, with TRBD2 matching 7 bases. V was clipped by 3 bases and J by 2 bases; unmatched bases: 4. Germline V gives CDR1 SGHDN, CDR2 FVKESK. The CDR3 is 15 amino acids. CDR3 nucleotides: TGTGCCAGCAGCCAGGGAGGGTTTTCCAAAAACATTCAGTACTTC. It codes for CASSQGGFSKNIQYF.

The rearrangement uses TRBV15 and TRBJ1-1; 7 positions agree with TRBD1. The germline gives CDR1 LNHNV, CDR2 YYDKDF (reference sequence). V lost 1 base to trimming and J lost 4 bases; unmatched junction nucleotides: 6. This CDR3 contains 15 residues. As DNA, the CDR3 is TGTGCCACCAGCAGAGCGACAGGGCGGAGCACTGAAGCTTTCTTT. Its protein is CATSRATGRSTEAFF.

This sequence joins TRBV3-1 (or the pseudogene TRBV3-2) and TRBJ2-5; perhaps D is TRBD1 or TRBD2 (5 bases each). The length of the CDR3 is 15 residues. CDR1 is LGHDT and CDR2 is YNNKEL in the germline V gene (reference sequence). V was shortened by 6 bases and J by 5 bases, with 19 bases between the two germline ends. This chain's CDR3 is CASSPRRGVVETQYF. In DNA form, the CDR3 reads TGTGCCAGCAGTCCTCGTAGAGGGGTGGTGGAGACCCAGTACTTC.

This clone was recorded a few times. The rearrangement links TRBV12-3 or TRBV12-4 to TRBJ1-5, with D perhaps matching TRBD1 (6 bases). The CDR3 sequence is 13 residues long. Trimming took 3 bases from V and 6 from J, leaving 9 bases between them. The CDR3 region is CASSLKGGQPQHF. The CDR3 coding sequence is TGTGCCAGCAGTTTGAAGGGGGGTCAGCCCCAGCATTTT.

The CDR3 coding sequence is TGCAGCGTTTCCCTCCTAGCTTTAGACACTGAAGCTTTCTTT. Translated: CSVSLLALDTEAFF. The chain couples TRBV29-1 to TRBJ1-1, with D unresolved. Germline V gives CDR1 SQVTM, CDR2 ANQGSEA. The CDR3 runs 14 residues. V was cut by 5 bases and J by 3 bases, with 16 bases left in between. Full variable domain (outside the CDR3, taken from reference TRBV29-1 and TRBJ1-1): SAVISQKPSRDICQRGTSLTIQCQVDSQVTMMFWYRQQPGQSLTLIATANQGSEATYESGFVIDKFPISRPNLTFSTLTVSNMSPEDSSIYLCSVSLLALDTEAFFGQGTRLTVV.

In nucleotides, the CDR3 is TGTGCCAGCAGCGAGGGCCTCAGGCTCGTTGCGCGCGATGAGCAGTTCTTC. Residues: CASSEGLRLVARDEQFF. The chain couples TRBV7-8 to TRBJ2-1; the D gene is possibly TRBD2 (5 bases). The CDR3 has 17 residues. Per the germline V gene, CDR1 is SGHVS and CDR2 is FQNEAQ. Trimming removed 5 bases at V and 8 bases at J, with 25 bases between. Looking up the rest from reference TRBV7-8 and TRBJ2-1 gives the full variable domain: GAGVSQSPRYKVAKRGQDVALRCDPISGHVSLFWYQQALGQGPEFLTYFQNEAQLDKSGLPSDRFFAERPEGSVSTLKIQRTQQEDSAVYLCASSEGLRLVARDEQFFGPGTRLTVL.

This clone was counted once. The V call is TRBV5-1, the J call TRBJ1-4; TRBD1 might be the D (6 bases). The germline V and J ends were trimmed by 3 bases and 1 base, with 19 bases remaining between them. This CDR3 has 18 residues. Germline V lookup: CDR1 SGHRS, CDR2 YFSETQ. The CDR3 region is CASSSQPGTSLTNEKLFF. The CDR3 DNA reads as TGCGCCAGCAGCTCACAACCCGGGACATCTTTAACTAATGAAAAACTGTTTTTT.

This chain links TRBV5-6 with TRBJ2-1; D is perhaps TRBD2 (5 bases). Germline CDR1 reads SGHDT; CDR2 reads YYEEEE. The CDR3 contains 15 residues. Deletions cut 4 bases from V and 5 bases from J, with 16 bases between. CDR3 region: CASSPPFAGNNEQFF. The CDR3 coding sequence is TGTGCCAGCAGCCCACCTTTTGCGGGCAACAATGAGCAGTTCTTC.

V gene TRBV24-1 combines with J gene TRBJ2-1; D is possibly TRBD2 (6 bases). This CDR3 is 17 amino acids long. CDR1 KGHDR and CDR2 SFDVKD come from the germline V gene. The V gene lost 5 bases and the J gene lost 5 bases, with 21 bases spanning the gap. The CDR3 sequence: CATSAPPGDTGNNEQFF. CDR3 nucleotide sequence: TGTGCCACCAGTGCGCCCCCGGGGGATACAGGTAACAATGAGCAGTTCTTC.

V gene TRBV3-1 (or the pseudogene TRBV3-2) combines with J gene TRBJ1-2; a possible D gene is TRBD1 (5 bases). Germline CDR1 is LGHDT and CDR2 is YNNKEL (reference sequence). This CDR3 is built from 14 residues. V dropped 1 base and J dropped 7 bases, with 13 bases sitting between them. CDR3 region: CASSQGVGESGYTF. The CDR3 DNA is TGTGCCAGCAGCCAAGGAGTGGGGGAATCTGGCTACACCTTC.

V usage is TRBV12-3 or TRBV12-4 and J usage is TRBJ2-1; D call uncertain. Trimming stripped 5 bases from V and 3 bases from J, with 8 bases between. This CDR3 contains 13 residues. For the CDR3, the DNA is TGTGCCAGCAGTCTCCTCATCTACAATGAGCAGTTCTTC. Protein: CASSLLIYNEQFF.

This chain connects TRBV15 to TRBJ2-7, with D perhaps TRBD2 (6 bases). The CDR3 length is 16 residues. Germline CDR1 and CDR2: LNHNV and YYDKDF (reference sequence). V shed 3 bases and J shed 8 bases, with 23 bases lying between them. CDR3 DNA sequence: TGTGCCACCAGCAGCCGGGGGACTCCCTCTGTGTGGCAGCAGTACGTC. Its translation is CATSSRGTPSVWQQYV.

Of note for this clone: This same CDR3 is encoded by further DNA sequences in the sample. The CDR3 loop reads CASSFRGNEQFF. In DNA, the CDR3 is TGTGCCAGCAGCTTTCGGGGGAATGAGCAGTTCTTC. The chain links TRBV11-2 to TRBJ2-1, with a weak D call TRBD2 (6 bases). The CDR3 length is 12 residues. The germline gives CDR1 SGHAT, CDR2 FQNNGV. V lost 3 bases to trimming and J lost 7 bases, with 7 bases between them.

The chain has TRBV19 and TRBJ1-1; D unresolved. This CDR3 has 13 amino acids. The V gene lost 11 bases and the J gene lost 0 bases, with 13 bases spanning the gap. Germline loops: CDR1 LNHDA, CDR2 SQIVND (reference sequence). The CDR3 loop reads CAYPPLMNTEAFF. The CDR3 DNA sequence: TGTGCCTACCCCCCTCTTATGAACACTGAAGCTTTCTTT.

The chain recombines TRBV7-9 with TRBJ2-7; 7 bases map to TRBD1. This CDR3 has 13 amino acids. CDR1 and CDR2 from the germline V gene are SEHNR and FQNEAQ (reference sequence). The DNA of the CDR3 is TGTGCCAGCAGCTTAGTCGTAACAGGGGCCCTTGTTGTC. Translated: CASSLVVTGALVV.

This clone came up a few times. The chain links TRBV6-5 to TRBJ1-1; 7 positions match TRBD1. The CDR3 extends over 14 amino acids. CDR1 is MNHEY, CDR2 SVGAGI, per germline. V dropped 8 bases and J dropped 1; count of bases not matched to a gene: 7. The CDR3 DNA is TGTGCCAGCCGACAGGGTTTGCAGAACACTGAAGCTTTCTTT. Its protein is CASRQGLQNTEAFF.

Only one count was recorded for this clone. The CDR3 loop reads CASSLQEGASFIGYTF. CDR3 nucleotide sequence: TGTGCCAGCAGCTTACAGGAAGGGGCCTCCTTTATAGGCTACACCTTC. This chain uses TRBV7-9 with TRBJ1-2; TRBD1 is a possible D gene (5 bases). The CDR3 contains 16 residues. V was pared by 2 bases and J by 8 bases, with 21 bases between. Germline V CDR1 and CDR2: SEHNR, FQNEAQ (reference sequence). Full variable domain (outside the CDR3, taken from reference TRBV7-9 and TRBJ1-2): DTGVSQNPRHKITKRGQNVTFRCDPISEHNRLYWYRQTLGQGPEFLTYFQNEAQLEKSRLLSDRFSAERPKGSFSTLEIQRTEQGDSAMYLCASSLQEGASFIGYTFGSGTRLTVV.

In DNA, the CDR3 is TGTGCCTGGAGTGTAATTGGCGGAGATCAGCCCCAGCATTTT. Encoded protein: CAWSVIGGDQPQHF. The genes are TRBV30 and TRBJ1-5, with no clear D. The germline V and J ends were trimmed by 0 bases and 5 bases, with 11 bases remaining between them. The CDR3 runs 14 residues. Germline CDR1 reads GTSNPN; CDR2 reads SVGIG (reference sequence). The full variable domain, in which reference TRBV30 and TRBJ1-5 provide the parts outside the CDR3, is SQTIHQWPATLVQPVGSPLSLECTVEGTSNPNLYWYRQAAGRGLQLLFYSVGIGQISSEVPQNLSASRPQDRQFILSSKKLLLSDSGFYLCAWSVIGGDQPQHFGDGTRLSIL.

This chain uses TRBV19 with TRBJ2-1; no definite D call. The CDR3 is made up of 14 amino acids. The V gene's germline CDR1 is LNHDA and CDR2 SQIVND (reference sequence). Trimming left V 3 bases short and J 0 bases short, with 6 bases between. The CDR3 reads CASSIRFSYNEQFF. The CDR3 DNA follows: TGTGCCAGTAGTATTCGGTTCTCCTACAATGAGCAGTTCTTC.

This chain connects TRBV13 to TRBJ2-1; 10 bases are shared with TRBD1. This CDR3 region has 20 residues. The germline CDR1 and CDR2 sequences are PRHDT and FYEKMQ (reference sequence). The V segment lost 5 bases and the J segment 0 bases; nucleotides outside the gene matches: 16. The CDR3 DNA is TGTGCCAGCAGCCACGATGCGGGACAGGGGTTACCGAGCTCCTACAATGAGCAGTTCTTC. Protein: CASSHDAGQGLPSSYNEQFF.

The chain uses TRBV3-1 (or the pseudogene TRBV3-2) and TRBJ2-3; D is uncertain. Germline V gene lookup returns CDR1 LGHDT and CDR2 YNNKEL (reference sequence). The CDR3 contains 16 residues. The germline V and J ends were trimmed by 4 bases and 1 base, with 15 bases remaining between them. CDR3 nucleotide sequence: TGTGCCAGCAGCCCAAGAATCGGGTGGGGCACAGATACGCAGTATTTT. Residues: CASSPRIGWGTDTQYF.

The table lists this clone with a count of one. This sequence joins TRBV6-5 and TRBJ2-7; D assignment may be TRBD1 or TRBD2 (5 bases each). Germline V gene lookup returns CDR1 MNHEY and CDR2 SVGAGI. The CDR3 consists of 14 residues. The V and J ends lost 8 bases and 1 base respectively, with 15 bases between them. The CDR3 DNA follows: TGTGCCAGCGAACGTGGGACCGCTTCCTACGAGCAGTACGTC. Translating gives CASERGTASYEQYV.

For the CDR3, the DNA is TGCGCCACCCAACGTTTGGGGGTAGCTAGGACTGAAGCTTTCTTT. As protein: CATQRLGVARTEAFF. The V and J genes are TRBV10-2 and TRBJ1-1; tentatively, D is TRBD1 (5 bases). V was clipped by 10 bases and J by 5 bases, with 23 bases between them. Germline CDR1 reads WSHSY; CDR2 reads SAAADI. The CDR3 length is 15 residues.

The chain employs TRBV11-2 and TRBJ2-5, with 11 bases matching TRBD2. This CDR3 contains 19 residues. With 5 bases clipped from V and 5 bases from J, the junction kept 19 bases outside the gene matches. CDR1 is SGHAT, CDR2 FQNNGV, per germline. The DNA for the CDR3 is TGTGCCAGCAGCCGAAATGATTACACACTAGCGGGAGCGGTGGAGACCCAGTACTTC. Translation: CASSRNDYTLAGAVETQYF.

The chain combines TRBV12-5 with TRBJ2-1; 10 positions agree with TRBD2. The J segment lost 9 bases and the V segment lost 0 bases, leaving 17 bases of the junction unmatched. CDR1 and CDR2 (germline): LGHNT, FRNRAP. The CDR3 is 19 residues long. CDR3 sequence (DNA): TGTGCTAGTGGTTTGGTTCCCCTACTAGCAGCGGGAGGGATGCGTGAGCAGTTCTTC. It is translated as CASGLVPLLAAGGMREQFF. Full variable domain (rest looked up from reference TRBV12-5 and TRBJ2-1): DARVTQTPRHKVTEMGQEVTMRCQPILGHNTVFWYRQTMMQGLELLAYFRNRAPLDDSGMPKDRFSAEMPDATLATLKIQPSEPRDSAVYFCASGLVPLLAAGGMREQFFGPGTRLTVL.

The chain employs TRBV2 and TRBJ1-6, with 7 bases identical to TRBD1. Looked up from germline, CDR1 is SNHLY and CDR2 is FYNNEI. V trimming: 6 bases; J trimming: 7 bases; junction bases outside the gene matches: 6. This CDR3 comprises 14 residues. This CDR3 is CASRTGTGNSPLHF. As DNA, the CDR3 is TGTGCCAGCAGGACAGGGACGGGCAATTCACCCCTCCACTTT.

J is TRBJ1-1 and V is TRBV30; D possibly corresponds to TRBD1 (5 bases). The germline CDR1 and CDR2 sequences are GTSNPN and SVGIG (reference sequence). There are 15 residues in the CDR3. Trimming stripped 0 bases from V and 0 bases from J, with 11 bases between. CDR3: CAWSVPGTLNTEAFF. The CDR3 coding sequence is TGTGCCTGGAGTGTTCCCGGGACGCTGAACACTGAAGCTTTCTTT.